The clone carrying this T cell receptor beta chain came up many times. The target antigen is unknown. The CDR3 is 14 amino acids. Per germline, CDR1 WNHNN and CDR2 SYGVQD (reference sequence). J gave up 5 bases and V 7 bases, and 8 bases lay outside the gene matches. The team produced cDNA through 5'RACE using 10-nucleotide random UMIs. TCRdb used MiXCR to reprocess the 5' RACE reads, holding one entry per CDR3 protein. The table records some 49,000 distinct CDR3 sequences, more than 8% of them present only once. Time point defined: longitudinal time-point 1 (baseline). Healthy controls comprised blood bank volunteers in Maryland, USA. Source material was 2 million unsorted PBMCs, stored at -80 °C in RNAlater. This sample was included in a study of neurological immune-mediated disorders. Study-level findings and limits: Falling below healthy controls, multiple sclerosis showed the least TCR clonal expansion, while HTLV-1-associated myelopathy showed the most.

The genes are TRBV10-1 and TRBJ2-3, with TRBD2 matching over 8 bases. Sequencing input: PBMCs. The sequence derives from a woman aged 40-49 years in good health. The CDR3 DNA reads TGCGCCAGCACAACGGGAGGGCCTGAAGATACGCAGTATTTT. Translation: CASTTGGPEDTQYF.